This T cell receptor (beta chain) was observed in a study of a mutant IDH1 vaccine in newly diagnosed glioma. Study-level background: Patients in the study were vaccinated eight times, receiving shots in weeks 1, 3, 5, 7, 11, 15, 19 and 23. The earlier regimen, radiotherapy, temozolomide, or both, was most often both. The sex distribution of treated patients was roughly 62% male and about 38% female, with a mean age of 40.4 years.

Generated by immunoSEQ multiplex PCR, the TCRdb table keeps only in-frame clones and is missing some. The table shows about 75,000 clones, with roughly 90% occurring only once. Comments on this clone: Its antigen is unidentified.

Time point defined: week 5, during vaccination. Topical imiquimod accompanied each vaccine dose, which consisted of 300 ug of mutant IDH1 20-mer peptide. Each tumor in the donors was a new WHO grade 3 or 4 astrocytoma, IDH1-mutant and ATRX-lost. The receptor comes from a woman aged 50 to 60 with glioma. The sequencing here drew on PBMCs, taken from a glioma patient whose treatment included an IDH1 peptide vaccine.

For the CDR3, the DNA is TGTGCCAGCAGTCCGGCGAAGGGTTACGAGCAGTACTTC. Translated: CASSPAKGYEQYF. The J gene is TRBJ2-7, the V gene TRBV11-2; no reliable D call. Trimming stripped 6 bases from V and 4 bases from J, with 13 bases between. Germline values: CDR1 SGHAT, CDR2 FQNNGV. This CDR3 spans 13 amino acids.